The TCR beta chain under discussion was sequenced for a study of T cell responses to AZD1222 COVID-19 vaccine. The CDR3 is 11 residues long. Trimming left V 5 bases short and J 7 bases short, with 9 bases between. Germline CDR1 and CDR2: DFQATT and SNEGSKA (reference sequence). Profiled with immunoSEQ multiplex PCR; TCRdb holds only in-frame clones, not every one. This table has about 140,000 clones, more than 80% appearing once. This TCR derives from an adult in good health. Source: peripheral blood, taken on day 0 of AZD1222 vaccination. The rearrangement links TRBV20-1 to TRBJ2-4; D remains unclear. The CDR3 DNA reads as TGCAGTGCTCCTCAAGGCAACATTCAGTACTTC. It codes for CSAPQGNIQYF.